These T cell receptor beta chains were read from a single sample in a study of shared clonotypes between healthy human individuals. Libraries were prepared by immunoSEQ multiplex PCR; TCRdb keeps only in-frame clonotypes and omits some of them. This sample has more than 1.2 million clones, with 97% to 99% found just once. Sequenced sample: naive CD4+ T cells sorted from blood. These receptors all stem from a man aged 25-40 years in good health. CDR3s include the opening cysteine and the closing phenylalanine or tryptophan. Fields, in order: V gene, D gene, J gene, clone size, CDR3 protein, CDR3 DNA. The D gene is left open where the match is weak. Size tells how often a clone was seen (once, few, many) or the class of an expanded clone, and some rows leave it out.

v_gene: TRBV7-6
d_gene: .
j_gene: TRBJ2-2
abundance: .
CDR3aa: CASSLDLPPQDAQTNTGELFF
CDR3nt: TGTGCCAGCAGCTTAGATTTGCCTCCGCAGGACGCTCAAACGAACACCGGGGAGCTGTTTTTT

v_gene: TRBV5-1
d_gene: .
j_gene: TRBJ2-1
abundance: once
CDR3aa: CASSLSYGTKSNEQFF
CDR3nt: TGCGCCAGCAGCCTAAGCTATGGTACAAAAAGCAATGAGCAGTTCTTC

v_gene: TRBV7-8
d_gene: TRBD2
j_gene: TRBJ2-1
abundance: .
CDR3aa: CASSLARLAGGSDRKFF
CDR3nt: TGTGCCAGCAGCTTAGCGAGGCTAGCGGGAGGTAGTGATAGGAAGTTCTTC

v_gene: TRBV29-1
d_gene: .
j_gene: TRBJ1-4
abundance: .
CDR3aa: CSAILGSGFDEKLFF
CDR3nt: TGCAGCGCCATCTTGGGGTCAGGGTTTGATGAAAAACTGTTTTTT

v_gene: TRBV19
d_gene: TRBD1
j_gene: TRBJ2-7
abundance: .
CDR3aa: CASSNRGPPTSYEQYF
CDR3nt: TGTGCCAGTAGTAACAGGGGGCCCCCCACCTCCTACGAGCAGTACTTC

v_gene: TRBV9
d_gene: TRBD1
j_gene: TRBJ2-7
abundance: .
CDR3aa: CASSVRQGSYEQYF
CDR3nt: TGTGCCAGCAGCGTACGACAGGGTTCCTACGAGCAGTACTTC

v_gene: TRBV6-6
d_gene: .
j_gene: TRBJ2-1
abundance: .
CDR3aa: CASTPAGLLRNEQFF
CDR3nt: TGTGCCAGCACCCCGGCGGGGCTTCTCCGCAATGAGCAGTTCTTC

v_gene: TRBV7-3
d_gene: TRBD2
j_gene: TRBJ2-7
abundance: .
CDR3aa: CASSLFPSGPYEQYF
CDR3nt: TGTGCCAGCAGCTTATTTCCTAGCGGCCCCTACGAGCAGTACTTC

v_gene: TRBV28
d_gene: .
j_gene: TRBJ1-5
abundance: .
CDR3aa: CASSLPQYNQPQHF
CDR3nt: TGTGCCAGCAGTCTCCCTCAATACAATCAGCCCCAGCATTTT

v_gene: TRBV7-2
d_gene: TRBD2
j_gene: TRBJ2-7
abundance: .
CDR3aa: CASSLASGSPLGEQYF
CDR3nt: TGTGCCAGCAGCTTAGCTAGCGGGAGCCCCCTGGGGGAGCAGTACTTC